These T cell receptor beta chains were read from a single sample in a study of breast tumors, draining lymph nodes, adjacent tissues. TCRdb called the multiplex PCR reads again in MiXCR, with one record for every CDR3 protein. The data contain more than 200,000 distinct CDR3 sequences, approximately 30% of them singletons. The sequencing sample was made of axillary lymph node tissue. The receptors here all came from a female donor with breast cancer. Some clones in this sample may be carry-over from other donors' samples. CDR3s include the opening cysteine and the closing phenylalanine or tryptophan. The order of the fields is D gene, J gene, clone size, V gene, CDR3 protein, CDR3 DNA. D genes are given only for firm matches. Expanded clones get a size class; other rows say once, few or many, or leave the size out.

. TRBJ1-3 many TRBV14 CASSQPGGNTIYF TGTGCCAGCAGCCAACCTGGGGGAAACACCATATATTTT
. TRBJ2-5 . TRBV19 CASSWATQNTEAFFGQETQYF .
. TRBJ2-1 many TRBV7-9 CASSLGAGNNEQFF TGTGCCAGCAGCTTGGGGGCCGGCAACAATGAGCAGTTCTTC
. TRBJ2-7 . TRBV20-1 CSARDPFPGPGAYEQYF TGCAGTGCTAGAGACCCCTTCCCGGGACCGGGGGCGTACGAGCAGTACTTC
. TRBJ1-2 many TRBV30 CAWSVRRDGDGYTF TGTGCCTGGAGTGTCCGCAGGGATGGGGATGGCTACACCTTC
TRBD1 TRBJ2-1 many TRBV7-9 CASSLRTGDNEQFF TGTGCCAGCAGCTTACGGACAGGGGACAATGAGCAGTTCTTC
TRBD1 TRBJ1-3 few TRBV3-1 CASSQGGRGFDTIYF TGTGCCAGCAGCCAAGGGGGCAGGGGGTTCGACACCATATATTTT
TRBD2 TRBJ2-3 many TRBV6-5 CASSRDYADTQYF TGTGCCAGTTCCAGGGACTACGCAGATACGCAGTATTTT
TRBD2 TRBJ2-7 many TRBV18 CASSPRTSGRWGEQYF TGTGCCAGCTCACCACGGACTAGCGGGAGATGGGGTGAGCAGTACTTC
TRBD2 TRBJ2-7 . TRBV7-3 CASSLPGLAGEGEQYF TGTGCCAGCAGCCTTCCTGGACTAGCGGGAGAAGGCGAGCAGTACTTC
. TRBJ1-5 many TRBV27 CASSPHKGYSNQPQHF TGTGCCAGCAGTCCCCACAAGGGATATAGCAATCAGCCCCAGCATTTT
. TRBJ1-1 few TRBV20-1 CSASADMNTEAFF TGCAGTGCTAGTGCCGACATGAACACTGAAGCTTTCTTT
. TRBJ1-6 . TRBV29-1 CSVGGSYNSPLHF TGCAGCGTTGGAGGCTCCTATAATTCACCCCTCCACTTT
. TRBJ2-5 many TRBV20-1 CSAEARQETQYF TGCAGTGCTGAGGCAAGACAAGAGACCCAGTACTTC
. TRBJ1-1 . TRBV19 CAENFQGMVTEAFF TGTGCCGAGAACTTCCAGGGTATGGTCACTGAAGCTTTCTTT
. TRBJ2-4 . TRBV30 CASGGENIQYF TGTGCCTCAGGGGGGGAAAACATTCAGTACTTC
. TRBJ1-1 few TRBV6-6 CASRREMNTEAFF TGTGCCAGCCGCAGGGAGATGAACACTGAAGCTTTCTTT
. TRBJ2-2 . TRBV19 CASKSAAGAGELFF TGTGCCAGTAAAAGTGCGGCCGGAGCGGGGGAGCTGTTTTTT
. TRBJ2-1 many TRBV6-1 CASSEVRGGSNEQFF TGTGCCAGCAGTGAAGTTAGAGGAGGAAGCAATGAGCAGTTCTTC
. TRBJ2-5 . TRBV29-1 CGVERGMGEETQYF TGCGGCGTTGAGAGGGGGATGGGAGAAGAGACCCAGTACTTC
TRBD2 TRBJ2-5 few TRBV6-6 CASRRGRGPQETQYF TGTGCCAGCAGGCGCGGGAGGGGCCCCCAAGAGACCCAGTACTTC
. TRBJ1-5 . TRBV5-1 CASSYQYNQPQHF TGCGCCAGCAGCTATCAGTACAATCAGCCCCAGCATTTT
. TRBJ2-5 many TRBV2 CASSEILGKTQYF TGTGCCAGCAGTGAAATCCTTGGGAAGACCCAGTACTTC
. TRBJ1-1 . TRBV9 CASSVLVSSRAFF TGTGCCAGCAGCGTACTGGTCTCCAGTAGGGCTTTCTTT
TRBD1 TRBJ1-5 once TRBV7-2 CASSLETGFSNQPQHF TGTGCCAGCAGCTTAGAGACAGGGTTCAGCAATCAGCCCCAGCATTTT
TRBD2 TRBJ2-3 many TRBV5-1 CASSYGTSMGTDTQYF TGCGCCAGCAGCTACGGGACTAGCATGGGCACAGATACGCAGTATTTT
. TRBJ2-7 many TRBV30 CAWSVGRGDEQYF TGTGCCTGGAGTGTTGGCAGGGGTGACGAGCAGTACTTC
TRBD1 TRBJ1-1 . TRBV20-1 CSARQGRMNTEAFF TGCAGTGCAAGACAGGGGCGCATGAACACTGAAGCTTTCTTT
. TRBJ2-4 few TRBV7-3 CASSPTGPHIRRNIQYF TGTGCCAGCAGCCCAACCGGGCCCCATATCCGGCGGAACATTCAGTACTTC
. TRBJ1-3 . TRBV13 CASSSRVRNTIYF TGTGCCAGCAGCTCCCGGGTGAGAAACACCATATATTTT
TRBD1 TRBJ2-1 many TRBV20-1 CSATQGAAIEQFF TGCAGTGCCACTCAGGGGGCGGCGATTGAGCAGTTCTTC
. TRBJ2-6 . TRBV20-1 CSAGPAGQGANVLTF TGCAGTGCTGGACCGGCGGGACAGGGGGCCAACGTCCTGACTTTC
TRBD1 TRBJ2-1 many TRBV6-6 CASSLDTGTGDNEQFF TGTGCCAGCAGTCTGGATACCGGGACAGGGGATAATGAGCAGTTCTTC
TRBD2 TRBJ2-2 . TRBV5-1 CASSFSAGMGELFF TGCGCCAGCAGCTTTTCAGCGGGAATGGGGGAGCTGTTTTTT
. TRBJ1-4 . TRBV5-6 CASSRGTGSTNEKPFF TGTGCCAGCAGCCGGGGCACAGGCTCTACTAATGAAAAACCGTTTTTT
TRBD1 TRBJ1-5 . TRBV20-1 CSASPGQGNQPQHF TGCAGTGCTTCACCGGGACAGGGTAATCAGCCCCAGCATTTT
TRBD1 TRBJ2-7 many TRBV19 CASKPGTESYEQYF TGTGCCAGTAAACCCGGGACAGAATCCTACGAGCAGTACTTC
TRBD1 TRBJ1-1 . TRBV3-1 CASSRIGQATSYTEAFF TGTGCCAGCAGCCGGATAGGACAGGCCACCTCGTACACTGAAGCTTTCTTT
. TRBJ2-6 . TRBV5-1 CASSLGLGANTEAF TGCGCCAGCAGCTTGGGGTTGGGGGCGAACACTGAAGCTTTC
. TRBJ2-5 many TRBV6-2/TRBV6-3 CASSYSGQRETQYF TGTGCCAGCAGTTACTCGGGGCAGCGGGAGACCCAGTACTTC
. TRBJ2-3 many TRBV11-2 CASSFLAGRSTDTQYF TGTGCCAGCAGCTTTTTGGCCGGACGGAGCACAGATACGCAGTATTTT
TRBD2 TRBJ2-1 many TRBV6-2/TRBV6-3 CASSSALAGNNEQFF TGTGCCAGCAGTTCGGCCCTAGCGGGGAACAATGAGCAGTTCTTC